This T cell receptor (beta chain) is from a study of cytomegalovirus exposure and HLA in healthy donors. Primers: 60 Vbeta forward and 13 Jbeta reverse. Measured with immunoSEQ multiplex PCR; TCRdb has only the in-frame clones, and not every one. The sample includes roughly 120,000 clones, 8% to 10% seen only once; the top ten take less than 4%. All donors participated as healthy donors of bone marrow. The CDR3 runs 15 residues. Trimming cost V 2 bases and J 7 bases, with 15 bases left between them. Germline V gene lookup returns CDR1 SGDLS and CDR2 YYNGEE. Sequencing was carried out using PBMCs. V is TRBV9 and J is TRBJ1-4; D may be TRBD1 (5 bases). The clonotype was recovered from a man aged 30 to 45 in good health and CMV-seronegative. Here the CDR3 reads CASSVGGPGSEKLFF. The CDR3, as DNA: TGTGCCAGCAGCGTGGGGGGTCCGGGGAGTGAAAAACTGTTTTTT.